Shown below are 27 T cell receptor beta chains from a single sample sequenced in a study of blood T cell repertoires in COVID-19. Profiled with immunoSEQ multiplex PCR; TCRdb holds only in-frame clones, not every one. Here the sample spans 400,000 to 550,000 clones, around 89% being singletons. The sample comprised peripheral blood. These receptors all stem from a woman aged 30 to 39 with acute or convalescent COVID-19.

This clone was seen only once. V and J are TRBV21-1 and TRBJ1-5; TRBD1, the D gene given by the table, was not confirmed from the DNA. TRBV21-1 is noted as a pseudogene. CDR3 length: 16 amino acids. The CDR3 reads CASSKAGDRSNQPQHF. The CDR3 nucleotides read TGTGCCAGCAGCAAAGCAGGGGACAGAAGCAATCAGCCCCAGCATTTT.

The chain employs TRBV6-1 and TRBJ2-7; D not certain. Germline CDR1 MNHNS, CDR2 SASEGT. The CDR3 is 13 residues long. Trimming pared 3 bases from V and 4 bases from J, leaving 10 bases between. The CDR3 spells CASSERSRYEQYF. The CDR3, as DNA: TGTGCCAGCAGTGAGCGAAGTAGATACGAGCAGTACTTC.

The rearrangement joins TRBV2 to TRBJ1-2; D is uncertain. With 0 bases removed from V and 8 bases from J, the gap between germline ends came to 13 bases. The germline CDR1 and CDR2 sequences are SNHLY and FYNNEI. CDR3 size: 14 residues. The CDR3 DNA follows: TGTGCCAGCAGTGAAGCGCTTCTCGGGGTAGGCTACACCTTC. It specifies CASSEALLGVGYTF.

The chain uses TRBV3-1 (or the pseudogene TRBV3-2) and TRBJ2-5, with D maybe TRBD2 (5 bases). V lost 1 base and J 5 bases, leaving 20 bases between the germline ends. The germline CDR1 and CDR2 sequences are LGHDT and YNNKEL (reference sequence). CDR3 length: 17 amino acids. Written as DNA, the CDR3 is TGTGCCAGCAGCCAAGTTGCCGGGGAGATGGGCTGGGAGACCCAGTACTTC. This codes for CASSQVAGEMGWETQYF.

This clone was observed a few times. The rearrangement uses TRBV5-1 and TRBJ2-5, with 8 bases aligning to TRBD1. Germline CDR1 SGHRS, CDR2 YFSETQ. The CDR3 has 17 amino acids. V shed 0 bases and J 2 bases; nucleotides not matched to a gene: 9. This chain's CDR3 is CASSLAGTGTGQETQYF. In DNA form, the CDR3 reads TGCGCCAGCAGCTTGGCCGGCACCGGGACAGGTCAAGAGACCCAGTACTTC.

This clone was detected many times. This chain connects TRBV5-1 to TRBJ1-2, with TRBD1 matching 7 bases. The ends lost 4 bases at V and 2 bases at J; junction bases unmatched: 2. This CDR3 is 13 amino acids long. Germline V gene lookup returns CDR1 SGHRS and CDR2 YFSETQ. The DNA for the CDR3 is TGCGCCAGCAGCGTGACAGGGAACTATGGCTACACCTTC. Translation: CASSVTGNYGYTF.

V gene TRBV29-1 combines with J gene TRBJ2-5, with 8 bases that match TRBD1. The germline gives CDR1 SQVTM, CDR2 ANQGSEA. The CDR3 loop spans 13 amino acids. J was trimmed by 4 bases and V by 4 bases; bases with no gene match: 5. CDR3 nucleotides: TGCAGCGTTGTTCCGGACAGGGCAGAGACCCAGTACTTC. It codes for CSVVPDRAETQYF.

The chain is built from TRBV19 and TRBJ1-5; 8 positions match TRBD1. CDR1 is LNHDA, CDR2 SQIVND, per germline (reference sequence). This CDR3 contains 14 residues. Trimming removed 4 bases from V and 7 bases from J; junction bases left unmatched: 6. The CDR3 protein is CASSRGQVGQPQHF. The DNA for the CDR3 is TGTGCCAGTAGTAGGGGACAGGTGGGACAGCCCCAGCATTTT. The whole variable domain, filled in from reference TRBV19 and TRBJ1-5, reads DGGITQSPKYLFRKEGQNVTLSCEQNLNHDAMYWYRQDPGQGLRLIYYSQIVNDFQKGDIAEGYSVSREKKESFPLTVTSAQKNPTAFYLCASSRGQVGQPQHFGDGTRLSIL.

The J gene is TRBJ1-2, the V gene TRBV7-9, with 12 bases identical to TRBD1. This CDR3 has 15 amino acids. The ends lost 4 bases at V and 4 bases at J; junction bases unmatched: 4. Germline assignment: CDR1 SEHNR and CDR2 FQNEAQ (reference sequence). The CDR3 nucleotides read TGTGCCAGCAGCTACGGGACAGGGGGCGCCTATGGCTACACCTTC. As protein: CASSYGTGGAYGYTF. Drawing the rest from reference TRBV7-9 and TRBJ1-2, the complete variable domain is DTGVSQNPRHKITKRGQNVTFRCDPISEHNRLYWYRQTLGQGPEFLTYFQNEAQLEKSRLLSDRFSAERPKGSFSTLEIQRTEQGDSAMYLCASSYGTGGAYGYTFGSGTRLTVV.

This clone was picked up one time. The chain joins TRBV5-1 to TRBJ1-1, with TRBD1 as a possible D gene (6 bases). Trimming stripped 6 bases from V and 5 bases from J, with 20 bases between. The germline CDR1 and CDR2 sequences are SGHRS and YFSETQ. The CDR3 totals 15 residues. CDR3: CASTVGGVVLTEAFF. The CDR3 DNA is TGCGCCAGCACCGTTGGGGGCGTGGTATTGACTGAAGCTTTCTTT.

The rearrangement links TRBV7-3 to TRBJ2-3; D not certain. The CDR3 loop spans 14 amino acids. Germline V lookup: CDR1 SGHTA, CDR2 FQGTGA. The V and J ends lost 3 bases and 2 bases respectively, with 9 bases between them. The CDR3 DNA sequence: TGTGCCAGCAGCTTTGGCGGCATCACAGATACGCAGTATTTT. It yields the protein CASSFGGITDTQYF.

This rearrangement joins TRBV7-9 to TRBJ1-4; D is possibly TRBD1 (5 bases). This CDR3 comprises 15 residues. The germline V gene encodes CDR1 SEHNR and CDR2 FQNEAQ (reference sequence). Trimming left V 2 bases short and J 4 bases short, with 11 bases between. CDR3 sequence reads: CASSLPTVNNEKLFF. As DNA, the CDR3 is TGTGCCAGCAGCTTACCGACAGTCAATAATGAAAAACTGTTTTTT.

CDR3 protein: CASSWTSHEQFF. In DNA form, the CDR3 reads TGTGCCAGCAGCTGGACTAGCCATGAGCAGTTCTTC. The V and J genes are TRBV12-3 or TRBV12-4 and TRBJ2-1, with TRBD2 matching 8 bases. The V segment lost 6 bases and the J segment 8 bases; nucleotides outside the gene matches: 3. This CDR3 region has 12 residues.

There are many counts of this clone. V usage is TRBV12-3 or TRBV12-4 and J usage is TRBJ1-1; D gene uncertain. Trimming left V 3 bases short and J 10 bases short, with 9 bases between. CDR3 length: 11 residues. The CDR3, as DNA: TGTGCCAGCAGTTTTGCGGGTGTAGCTTTCTTT. This encodes CASSFAGVAFF.

The V call is TRBV5-6, the J call TRBJ1-2; 8 nucleotides line up with TRBD1. V shed 4 bases and J 0 bases; nucleotides not matched to a gene: 2. This CDR3 spans 14 amino acids. Germline V lookup: CDR1 SGHDT, CDR2 YYEEEE. The CDR3: CASSPGQANYGYTF. The CDR3 nucleotides read TGTGCCAGCAGCCCGGGACAGGCTAACTATGGCTACACCTTC. Combining the CDR3 with reference TRBV5-6 and TRBJ1-2 gives the whole variable domain DAGVTQSPTHLIKTRGQQVTLRCSPKSGHDTVSWYQQALGQGPQFIFQYYEEEERQRGNFPDRFSGHQFPNYSSELNVNALLLGDSALYLCASSPGQANYGYTFGSGTRLTVV.

This chain joins TRBV4-1 and TRBJ1-1, with D possibly being TRBD1 (6 bases). V was trimmed by 1 base and J by 5 bases, leaving 11 bases between them. The CDR3 loop spans 14 amino acids. Germline-derived CDR1 and CDR2 are MGHRA and YSYEKL. CDR3 amino acids: CASSQASRGTEAFF. The CDR3 region has the DNA TGCGCCAGCAGCCAAGCCTCCAGGGGAACTGAAGCTTTCTTT.

The CDR3 DNA sequence: TGCGCCAGCAGCTTACTCTTGATCAATGAGCAGTTCTTC. Residues: CASSLLLINEQFF. The genes are TRBV5-1 and TRBJ2-1; no firm D call. The V end was cut by 2 bases, the J end by 6 bases, with 9 bases between. This CDR3 has 13 amino acids. CDR1 and CDR2 (germline): SGHRS, YFSETQ.

DNA of the CDR3: TGTGCCAGCAGCCCTCGGACAGGGGGCAGGGAGACCCAGTACTTC. It encodes CASSPRTGGRETQYF. The chain joins TRBV7-3 to TRBJ2-5; 11 bases align to TRBD1. Germline V gene sequence: CDR1 SGHTA, CDR2 FQGTGA. Trimming at V came to 5 bases and at J to 5 bases, leaving 7 bases not matched to a gene. The CDR3 extends over 15 amino acids. The whole variable domain, remainder taken from reference TRBV7-3 and TRBJ2-5, is GAGVSQTPSNKVTEKGKYVELRCDPISGHTALYWYRQSLGQGPEFLIYFQGTGAADDSGLPNDRFFAVRPEGSVSTLKIQRTERGDSAVYLCASSPRTGGRETQYFGPGTRLLVL.

The rearrangement joins TRBV7-9 to TRBJ2-2, with D possibly TRBD1 on 5 matching bases. CDR1 and CDR2 (germline): SEHNR, FQNEAQ (reference sequence). CDR3 length: 17 residues. Trimming stripped 6 bases from V and 3 bases from J, with 20 bases between. This CDR3 is CASSPLFGQGDTGELFF. CDR3 DNA sequence: TGTGCCAGCAGTCCCCTATTCGGGCAGGGCGACACCGGGGAGCTGTTTTTT.

The chain links TRBV29-1 to TRBJ1-1; TRBD1 is a possible D gene (5 bases). The CDR3 spans 12 residues. Germline CDR1 SQVTM, CDR2 ANQGSEA. CDR3 bases: TGCGGAACCCGAAGGGGGAACACTGAAGCTTTCTTT. Translation gives CGTRRGNTEAFF. Together with reference TRBV29-1 and TRBJ1-1, the CDR3 gives the full variable domain: SAVISQKPSRDICQRGTSLTIQCQVDSQVTMMFWYRQQPGQSLTLIATANQGSEATYESGFVIDKFPISRPNLTFSTLTVSNMSPEDSSIYLCGTRRGNTEAFFGQGTRLTVV.

The chain is built from TRBV2 and TRBJ1-4; D is uncertain. Trimming cost V 5 bases and J 0 bases, with 10 bases left between them. CDR3 length: 15 amino acids. Germline V gives CDR1 SNHLY, CDR2 FYNNEI. This chain's CDR3 is CASSFNRATNEKLFF. CDR3 nucleotide sequence: TGTGCCAGCAGTTTCAACCGGGCAACTAATGAAAAACTGTTTTTT.

V and J are TRBV10-3 and TRBJ2-7; D unresolved. Germline V gene lookup returns CDR1 ENHRY and CDR2 SYGVKD. Trimming stripped 2 bases from V and 3 bases from J, with 8 bases between. This CDR3 has 13 residues. CDR3 sequence (DNA): TGTGCCATCAGTGAGGATCGCTACTACGAGCAGTACTTC. It codes for CAISEDRYYEQYF.

V usage is TRBV20-1 and J usage is TRBJ2-5; 7 positions agree with TRBD2. The CDR3 has 14 residues. V gave up 3 bases and J gave up 3 bases; unmatched junction bases: 7. The germline CDR1 and CDR2 sequences are DFQATT and SNEGSKA (reference sequence). The CDR3 is CSASRDGGEETQYF. In DNA form, the CDR3 reads TGCAGTGCTAGTAGGGATGGGGGGGAAGAGACCCAGTACTTC.

The chain has TRBV18 and TRBJ2-7, with a tentative D call TRBD2 (6 bases). V gave up 6 bases and J gave up 0 bases, with 15 bases separating them. Germline lookup yields CDR1 KGHSH and CDR2 LQKENI. The CDR3 spans 15 residues. The DNA for the CDR3 is TGTGCCAGCTCCGACGAGGAGGGGAGCTCCTACGAGCAGTACTTC. This encodes CASSDEEGSSYEQYF. Complete variable domain (other parts from reference TRBV18 and TRBJ2-7): NAGVMQNPRHLVRRRGQEARLRCSPMKGHSHVYWYRQLPEEGLKFMVYLQKENIIDESGMPKERFSAEFPKEGPSILRIQQVVRGDSAAYFCASSDEEGSSYEQYFGPGTRLTVT.

This chain uses TRBV2 with TRBJ1-2; D perhaps matches TRBD1 (5 bases). Trimming pared 10 bases from V and 8 bases from J, leaving 17 bases between. The CDR3 covers 12 residues. The germline gives CDR1 SNHLY, CDR2 FYNNEI. CDR3 residues: CANIGTRGGYTF. The CDR3 DNA follows: TGTGCCAATATCGGGACTCGCGGGGGCTACACCTTC.

This chain links TRBV6-5 with TRBJ2-3, with 7 nucleotides matching TRBD1. The CDR3 is 15 residues long. Germline-derived CDR1 and CDR2 are MNHEY and SVGAGI. The V gene end was trimmed by 6 bases and the J gene end by 2 bases; junction bases not matched to a gene: 8. As DNA, the CDR3 is TGTGCCAGCAGGACCGCAGGGGGACCCACAGATACGCAGTATTTT. It is translated as CASRTAGGPTDTQYF.

This chain uses TRBV15 with TRBJ2-7; the D gene is possibly TRBD2 (5 bases). The CDR3 loop spans 12 amino acids. V lost 1 base and J 11 bases, leaving 12 bases between the germline ends. The V gene's germline CDR1 is LNHNV and CDR2 YYDKDF (reference sequence). In DNA, the CDR3 is TGTGCCACCAGCAGAGTGAGCGGAGGAGAGTACTTC. Translation: CATSRVSGGEYF.